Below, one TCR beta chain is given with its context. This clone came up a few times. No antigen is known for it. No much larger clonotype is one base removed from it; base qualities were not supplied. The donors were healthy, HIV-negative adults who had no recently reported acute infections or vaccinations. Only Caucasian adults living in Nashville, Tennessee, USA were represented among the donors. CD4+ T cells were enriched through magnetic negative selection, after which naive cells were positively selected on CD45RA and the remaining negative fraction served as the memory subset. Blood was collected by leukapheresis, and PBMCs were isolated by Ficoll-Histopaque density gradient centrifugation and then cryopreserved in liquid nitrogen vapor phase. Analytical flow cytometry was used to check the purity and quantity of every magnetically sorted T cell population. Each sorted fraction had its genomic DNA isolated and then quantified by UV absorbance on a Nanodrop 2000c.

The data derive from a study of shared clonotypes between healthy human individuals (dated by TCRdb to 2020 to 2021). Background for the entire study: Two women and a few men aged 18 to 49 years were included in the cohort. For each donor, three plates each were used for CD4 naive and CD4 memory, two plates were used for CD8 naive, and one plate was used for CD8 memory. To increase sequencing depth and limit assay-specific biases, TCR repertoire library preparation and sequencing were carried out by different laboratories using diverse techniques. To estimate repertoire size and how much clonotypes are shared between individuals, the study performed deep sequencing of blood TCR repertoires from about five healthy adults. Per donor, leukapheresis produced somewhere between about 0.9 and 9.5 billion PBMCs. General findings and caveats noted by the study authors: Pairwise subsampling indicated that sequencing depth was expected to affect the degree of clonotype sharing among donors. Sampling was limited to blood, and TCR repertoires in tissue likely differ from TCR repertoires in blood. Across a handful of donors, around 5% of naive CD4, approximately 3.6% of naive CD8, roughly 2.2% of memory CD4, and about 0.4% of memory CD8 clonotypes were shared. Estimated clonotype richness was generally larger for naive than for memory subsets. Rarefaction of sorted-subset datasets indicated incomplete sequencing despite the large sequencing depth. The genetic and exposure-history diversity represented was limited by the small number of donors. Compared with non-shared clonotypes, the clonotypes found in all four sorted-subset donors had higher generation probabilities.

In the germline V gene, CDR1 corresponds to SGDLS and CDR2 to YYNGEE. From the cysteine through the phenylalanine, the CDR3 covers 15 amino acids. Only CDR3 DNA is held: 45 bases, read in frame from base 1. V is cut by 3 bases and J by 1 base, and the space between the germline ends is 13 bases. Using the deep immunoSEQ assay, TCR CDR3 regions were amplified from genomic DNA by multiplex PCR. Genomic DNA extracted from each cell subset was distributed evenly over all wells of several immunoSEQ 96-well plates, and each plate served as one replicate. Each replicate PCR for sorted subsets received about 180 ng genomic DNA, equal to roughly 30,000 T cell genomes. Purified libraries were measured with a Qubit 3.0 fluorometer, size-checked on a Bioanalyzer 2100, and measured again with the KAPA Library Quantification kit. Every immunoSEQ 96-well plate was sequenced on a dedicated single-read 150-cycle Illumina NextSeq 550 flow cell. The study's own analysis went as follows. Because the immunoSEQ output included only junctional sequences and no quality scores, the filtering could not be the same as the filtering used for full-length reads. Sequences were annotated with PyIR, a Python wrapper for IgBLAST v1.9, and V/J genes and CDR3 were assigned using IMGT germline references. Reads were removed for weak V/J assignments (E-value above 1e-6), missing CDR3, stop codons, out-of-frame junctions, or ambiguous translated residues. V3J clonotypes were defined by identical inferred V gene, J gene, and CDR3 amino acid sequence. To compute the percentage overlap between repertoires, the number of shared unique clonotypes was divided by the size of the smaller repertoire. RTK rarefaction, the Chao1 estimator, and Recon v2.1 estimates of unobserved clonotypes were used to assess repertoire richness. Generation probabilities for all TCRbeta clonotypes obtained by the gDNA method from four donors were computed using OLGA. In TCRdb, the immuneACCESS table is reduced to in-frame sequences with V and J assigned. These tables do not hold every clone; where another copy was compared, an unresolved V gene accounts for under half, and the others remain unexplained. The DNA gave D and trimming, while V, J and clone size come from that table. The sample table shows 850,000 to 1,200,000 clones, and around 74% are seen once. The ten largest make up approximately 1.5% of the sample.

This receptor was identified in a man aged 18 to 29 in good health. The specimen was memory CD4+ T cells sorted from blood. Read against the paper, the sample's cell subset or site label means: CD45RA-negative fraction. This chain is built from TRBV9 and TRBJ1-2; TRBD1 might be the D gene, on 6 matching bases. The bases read TGTGCCAGCAGCGCCTACAGGGACAATAACTATGGCTACACCTTC. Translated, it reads CASSAYRDNNYGYTF.